This TCR beta chain was identified in a study of T cell responses to AZD1222 COVID-19 vaccine. Overall study results and limits: There were repertoire samples only from the period after the peak T cell response. Only a handful of people who got AZD1222 tested seropositive at baseline. Regions left unmutated in variants are reportedly the target of nearly half of spike-specific TCRs.

This clone has a single count. The target antigen is unknown. Sequencing used immunoSEQ multiplex PCR; TCRdb keeps in-frame clones, though not all of them. The sample lists 250,000 to 300,000 clones, approximately 94% occurring once. The CDR3 has 15 residues. CDR1 is SGHRS and CDR2 is YFSETQ in the germline V gene. Trimming stripped 0 bases from V and 0 bases from J, with 10 bases between. The TCR sequence derives from an adult who received the AZD1222 COVID-19 vaccine. The input for sequencing was peripheral blood, taken 28 days after the second AZD1222 dose. V and J are TRBV5-1 and TRBJ2-7; the D is unclear. CDR3 loop: CASSLGGTNSYEQYF. Written as DNA, the CDR3 is TGCGCCAGCAGCTTGGGAGGTACGAACTCCTACGAGCAGTACTTC.